The 18 T cell receptor beta chains given below trace back to one sample, sequenced in a study of regulatory T cells in long-lasting Graves disease. Time point given: newly diagnosed GD, antithyroid drugs for less than 3 months. Making the TCR library involved RNA that had been extracted from PBMCs. Arm-PCR of CDR3 regions and iRepertoire HTBI primers were used to build TCR beta libraries. TCRdb reprocessed the multiplex PCR reads with MiXCR, giving one entry per CDR3 protein. The table includes about 200,000 distinct CDR3 sequences, 15% to 20% detected once. The sample in question was peripheral blood mononuclear cells (PBMCs), obtained at new diagnosis, from a patient treated with antithyroid drugs. The receptor source for this set is a female donor with Graves disease.

This clonotype has a count of ten or more. The rearrangement uses TRBV28 and TRBJ2-1, with D unresolved. Germline CDR1 reads MDHEN; CDR2 reads SYDVKM. The CDR3 is 12 residues long. V shed 6 bases and J shed 7 bases, with 10 bases lying between them. The CDR3 region has the DNA TGTGCCAGCAGCCTTTGGTTAAATGAGCAGTTCTTC. Amino acid sequence: CASSLWLNEQFF.

This clonotype has a count of ten or more. V and J are TRBV7-3 and TRBJ1-1; no clear D. Germline CDR1 reads SGHTA; CDR2 reads FQGTGA. V lost 7 bases and J 1 base, leaving 10 bases between the germline ends. The CDR3 consists of 13 residues. CDR3 sequence: CASTRSENTEAFF. CDR3 nucleotides: TGTGCCAGCACCCGCTCAGAGAACACTGAAGCTTTCTTT.

This clonotype was counted at least ten times. The chain joins TRBV7-2 to TRBJ2-3; weak D call: TRBD2 (6 bases). This CDR3 has 14 amino acids. Germline CDR1 SGHTA, CDR2 FQGNSA. V lost 8 bases and J 7 bases, leaving 19 bases between the germline ends. The CDR3 region has the DNA TGTGCCAGCCGTAAGGGCGGGACTTCAAATACGCAGTATTTT. Translating it yields CASRKGGTSNTQYF.

There are many counts of this clonotype. The chain links TRBV30 to TRBJ1-2; D is perhaps TRBD1 (5 bases). V lost 3 bases and J lost 0, with 14 bases in between. The CDR3 loop spans 15 amino acids. Germline V gene lookup returns CDR1 GTSNPN and CDR2 SVGIG (reference sequence). The CDR3 sequence is CAWRIPGPANYGYTF. The CDR3 coding sequence is TGTGCCTGGAGAATTCCAGGGCCCGCTAACTATGGCTACACCTTC.

This clonotype was seen ten or more times. This chain connects TRBV6-1 to TRBJ1-2; D is ambiguous. Germline assignment: CDR1 MNHNS and CDR2 SASEGT. V was pared by 2 bases and J by 4 bases, with 11 bases between. The CDR3 runs 14 residues. CDR3 bases: TGTGCCAGCAGTGAAAATGAGGGCCTCTATGGCTACACCTTC. It is translated as CASSENEGLYGYTF.

At least ten counts were recorded for this clonotype. At one boundary the junction diverges from the germline segment, which might be a read error. CDR3 amino acids: CSTSGLSSYNEQFF. The CDR3 DNA sequence: TGCAGTACTAGCGGGCTCAGCTCCTACAATGAGCAGTTCTTC. The V and J genes are TRBV20-1 and TRBJ2-1, with 9 bases lining up with TRBD2. The CDR3 is 14 amino acids. Germline V gene lookup returns CDR1 DFQATT and CDR2 SNEGSKA (reference sequence).

In its sample, this clonotype was seen many times. V usage is TRBV6-1 and J usage is TRBJ1-5; tentatively, D is TRBD1 (6 bases). Between the trimmed V and J ends, which lost 5 bases and 2 bases, there was a span of 13 bases. Germline V gene sequence: CDR1 MNHNS, CDR2 SASEGT. The CDR3 is 15 amino acids. The CDR3 sequence is CASSPADRGNQPQHF. The DNA of the CDR3 is TGTGCCAGCAGTCCGGCGGACAGAGGCAATCAGCCCCAGCATTTT.

A note on this clonotype: This likely came from a read error, as a far larger clone is one base away. The chain recombines TRBV12-3 or TRBV12-4 with TRBJ2-7, with TRBD2 identical over 7 bases. The CDR3 extends over 13 amino acids. The junction had 10 bases not matched to a gene; V was cut back by 7 bases and J by 7 bases. CDR3 protein: CASISAGYNEQYF. The CDR3 DNA reads as TGTGCCAGCATATCAGCGGGGTACAATGAGCAGTACTTC.

This clonotype was seen ten or more times. V usage is TRBV6-2 or TRBV6-3 and J usage is TRBJ2-5, with D perhaps given as TRBD1 or TRBD2 (5 bases each). V was trimmed by 5 bases and J by 2 bases, leaving 21 bases between them. Per germline, CDR1 MNHEY and CDR2 SVGEGT. This CDR3 comprises 17 residues. The CDR3 bases are TGTGCCAGCAGTCAACCCCGGCGGACCTGGGGGCAAGAGACCCAGTACTTC. It encodes CASSQPRRTWGQETQYF.

This sequence joins TRBV20-1 and TRBJ2-5; the match to TRBD1 covers 8 bases. This CDR3 has 13 residues. V was clipped by 3 bases and J by 5 bases; unmatched bases: 5. Germline V gene sequence: CDR1 DFQATT, CDR2 SNEGSKA (reference sequence). The CDR3 protein is CSASSGGSETQYF. CDR3 DNA sequence: TGCAGTGCTAGTTCAGGGGGCAGCGAGACCCAGTACTTC.

A note on this clonotype: This may stem from a read error, because a much larger clone lies one nucleotide away. The chain uses TRBV18 and TRBJ2-2; D is ambiguous. Germline V CDR1 and CDR2: KGHSH, LQKENI. This CDR3 region has 13 residues. Trimming took 3 bases from V and 5 from J, leaving 7 bases between them. The CDR3 DNA sequence: TGTGCCAGCTCACCGGTGGATACCGGGGAGCTGTTTTTT. It encodes CASSPVDTGELFF.

This clonotype showed up many times. The CDR3 region is CASSFGDSGANVLTF. CDR3 DNA: TGTGCCAGCAGCTTCGGAGACTCTGGGGCCAACGTCCTGACTTTC. This rearrangement joins TRBV5-4 to TRBJ2-6, with D uncertain. The germline CDR1 and CDR2 sequences are SGHNT and YYREEE (reference sequence). This CDR3 region has 15 residues. Trimming stripped 2 bases from V and 0 bases from J, with 6 bases between.

This clonotype occurred many times. This chain uses TRBV20-1 with TRBJ2-3; D gene uncertain. Germline CDR1 DFQATT, CDR2 SNEGSKA (reference sequence). There are 14 residues in the CDR3. Trimming removed 5 bases from V and 2 bases from J, with 14 bases in between. CDR3 region: CSAVYPIFTDTQYF. Written as DNA, the CDR3 is TGCAGTGCTGTTTACCCTATTTTCACAGATACGCAGTATTTT.

In this sample, this clonotype turned up many times. The chain is built from TRBV12-3 or TRBV12-4 and TRBJ1-5, with 9 positions matching TRBD1. CDR3 length: 13 residues. V was pared by 6 bases and J by 7 bases, with 4 bases of the junction left unmatched. The CDR3 loop is CASRDRGVQPQHF. The CDR3 DNA reads TGTGCCAGCAGGGACAGGGGTGTACAGCCCCAGCATTTT.

This clonotype was seen only a few times. The chain carries TRBV28 and TRBJ1-1, with TRBD1 as a possible D gene (6 bases). Germline assignment: CDR1 MDHEN and CDR2 SYDVKM. The CDR3 sequence is 13 residues long. The V end was cut by 3 bases, the J end by 7 bases, with 12 bases between. In DNA, the CDR3 is TGTGCCAGCAGTTTCGCGGGGGCGATTGAAGCTTTCTTT. Protein product: CASSFAGAIEAFF.

This sequence joins TRBV9 and TRBJ2-3; 7 nucleotides line up with TRBD2. V was pared by 2 bases and J by 2 bases, with 5 bases of the junction left unmatched. The CDR3 sequence is 15 residues long. CDR1 SGDLS and CDR2 YYNGEE come from the germline V gene. CDR3 in DNA: TGTGCCAGCAGCGTGTTAGCGGGTGCCACAGATACGCAGTATTTT. As protein: CASSVLAGATDTQYF.

At least ten counts were recorded for this clonotype. The rearrangement joins TRBV19 to TRBJ1-3, with unresolved D. This CDR3 has 13 amino acids. Germline-derived CDR1 and CDR2 are LNHDA and SQIVND (reference sequence). Trimming pared 7 bases from V and 1 base from J, leaving 8 bases between. The CDR3 sequence: CASMRKSGNTIYF. The DNA for the CDR3 is TGTGCCAGTATGAGGAAATCTGGAAACACCATATATTTT.

This clonotype occurred many times. J is TRBJ2-2 and V is TRBV2; possibly TRBD1 or TRBD2 for D (5 bases each). Between the trimmed V and J ends, which lost 7 bases and 7 bases, there was a span of 13 bases. Germline values: CDR1 SNHLY, CDR2 FYNNEI. CDR3 length equals 13 residues. CDR3 sequence: CASTGRFGGELFF. CDR3 sequence (DNA): TGTGCCAGCACGGGACGATTTGGCGGGGAGCTGTTTTTT.